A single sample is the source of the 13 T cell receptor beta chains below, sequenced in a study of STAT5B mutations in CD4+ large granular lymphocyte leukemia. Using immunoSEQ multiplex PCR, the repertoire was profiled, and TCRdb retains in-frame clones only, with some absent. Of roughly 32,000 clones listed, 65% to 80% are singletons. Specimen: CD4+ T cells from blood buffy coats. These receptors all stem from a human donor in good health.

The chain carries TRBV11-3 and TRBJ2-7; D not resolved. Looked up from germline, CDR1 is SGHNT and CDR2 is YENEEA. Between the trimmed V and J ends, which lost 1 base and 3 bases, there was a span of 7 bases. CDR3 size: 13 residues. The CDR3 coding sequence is TGTGCCAGCAGCTTAGGTCCAGTCTACGAGCAGTACTTC. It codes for CASSLGPVYEQYF.

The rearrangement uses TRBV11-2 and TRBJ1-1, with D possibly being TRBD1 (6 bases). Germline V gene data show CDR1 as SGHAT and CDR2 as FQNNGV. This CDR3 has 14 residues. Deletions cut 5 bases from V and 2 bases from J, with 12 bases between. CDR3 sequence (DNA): TGTGCCAGCAGCGTCGGGACACTCAACACTGAAGCTTTCTTT. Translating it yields CASSVGTLNTEAFF.

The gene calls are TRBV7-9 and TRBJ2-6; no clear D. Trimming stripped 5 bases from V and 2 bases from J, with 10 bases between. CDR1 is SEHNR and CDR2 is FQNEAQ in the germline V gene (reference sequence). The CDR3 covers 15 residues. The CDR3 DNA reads TGTGCCAGCAGCACTGACCCTCCTGGGGCCAACGTCCTGACTTTC. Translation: CASSTDPPGANVLTF.

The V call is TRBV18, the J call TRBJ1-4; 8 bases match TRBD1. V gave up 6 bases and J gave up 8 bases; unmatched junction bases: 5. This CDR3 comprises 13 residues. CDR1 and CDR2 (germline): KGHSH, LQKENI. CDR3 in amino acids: CASSPGTGEKLFF. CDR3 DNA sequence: TGTGCCAGCTCGCCCGGGACAGGCGAAAAACTGTTTTTT.

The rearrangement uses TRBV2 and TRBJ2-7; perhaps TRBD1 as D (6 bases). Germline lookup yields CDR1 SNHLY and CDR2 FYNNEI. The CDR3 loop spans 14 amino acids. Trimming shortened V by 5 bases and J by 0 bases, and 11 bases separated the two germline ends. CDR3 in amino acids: CASSPRDNSYEQYF. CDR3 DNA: TGTGCCAGCAGTCCCCGGGACAACTCCTACGAGCAGTACTTC.

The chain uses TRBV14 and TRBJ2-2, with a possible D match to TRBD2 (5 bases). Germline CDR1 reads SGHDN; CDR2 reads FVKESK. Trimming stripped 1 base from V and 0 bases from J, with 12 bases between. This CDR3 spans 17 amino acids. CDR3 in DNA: TGTGCCAGCAGCCAAGTCTGGGGAGCCGCGAACACCGGGGAGCTGTTTTTT. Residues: CASSQVWGAANTGELFF. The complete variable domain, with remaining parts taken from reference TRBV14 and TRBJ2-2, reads EAGVTQFPSHSVIEKGQTVTLRCDPISGHDNLYWYRRVMGKEIKFLLHFVKESKQDESGMPNNRFLAERTGGTYSTLKVQPAELEDSGVYFCASSQVWGAANTGELFFGEGSRLTVL.

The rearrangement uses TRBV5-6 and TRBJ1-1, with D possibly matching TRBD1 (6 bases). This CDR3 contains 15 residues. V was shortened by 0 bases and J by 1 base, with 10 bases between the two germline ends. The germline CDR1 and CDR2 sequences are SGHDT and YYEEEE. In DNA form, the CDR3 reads TGTGCCAGCAGCTTGGGTACAGGGAAGAACACTGAAGCTTTCTTT. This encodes CASSLGTGKNTEAFF.

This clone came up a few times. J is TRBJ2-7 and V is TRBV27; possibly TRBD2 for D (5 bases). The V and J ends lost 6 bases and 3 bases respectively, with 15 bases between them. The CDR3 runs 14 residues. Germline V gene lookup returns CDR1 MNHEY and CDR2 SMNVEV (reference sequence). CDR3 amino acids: CASSRTAGLYEQYF. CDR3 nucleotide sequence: TGTGCCAGCAGCCGCACGGCGGGCCTCTACGAGCAGTACTTC.

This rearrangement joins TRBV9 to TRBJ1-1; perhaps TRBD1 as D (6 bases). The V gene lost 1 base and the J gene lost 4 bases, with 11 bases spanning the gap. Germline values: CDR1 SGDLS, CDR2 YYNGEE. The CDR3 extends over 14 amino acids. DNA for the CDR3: TGTGCCAGCAGCGTAACCCAGGGGCCCACTGAAGCTTTCTTT. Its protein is CASSVTQGPTEAFF.

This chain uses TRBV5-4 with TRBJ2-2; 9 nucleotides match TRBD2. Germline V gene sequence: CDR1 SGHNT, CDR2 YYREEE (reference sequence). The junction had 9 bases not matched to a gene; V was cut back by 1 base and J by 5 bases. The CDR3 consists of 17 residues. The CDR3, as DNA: TGTGCCAGCAGCTTGCCACCAGCGGGAGGAGTTACCGGGGAGCTGTTTTTT. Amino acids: CASSLPPAGGVTGELFF.

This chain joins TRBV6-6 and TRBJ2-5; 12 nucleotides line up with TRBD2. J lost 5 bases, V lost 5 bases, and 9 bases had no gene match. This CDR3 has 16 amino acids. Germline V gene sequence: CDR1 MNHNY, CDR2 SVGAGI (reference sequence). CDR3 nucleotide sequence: TGTGCCAGCAGTCCCCGACTAGCGGGGGTGAGGGAGACCCAGTACTTC. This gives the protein CASSPRLAGVRETQYF.

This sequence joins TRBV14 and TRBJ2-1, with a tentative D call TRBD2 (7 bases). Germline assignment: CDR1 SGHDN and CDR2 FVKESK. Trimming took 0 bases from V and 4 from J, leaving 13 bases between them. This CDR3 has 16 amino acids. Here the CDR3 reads CASSQERGGAYNEQFF. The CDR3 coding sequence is TGTGCCAGCAGCCAAGAAAGGGGGGGAGCATACAATGAGCAGTTCTTC.

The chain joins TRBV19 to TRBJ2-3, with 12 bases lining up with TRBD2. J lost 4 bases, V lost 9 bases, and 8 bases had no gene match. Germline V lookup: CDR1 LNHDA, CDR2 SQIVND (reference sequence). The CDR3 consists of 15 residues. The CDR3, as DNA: TGTGCCAGCGACCCGACTAGCGGGGGCTCAGATACGCAGTATTTT. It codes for CASDPTSGGSDTQYF.